This T cell receptor beta chain was profiled in a study of T cell responses to AZD1222 COVID-19 vaccine. Some clones are missing from TCRdb's copy, which holds only in-frame ones; the method was immunoSEQ multiplex PCR. This sample carries tens of thousands of clones, roughly 90% of them seen once, and the ten largest clones take under 25%. Germline-derived CDR1 and CDR2 are MNHNS and SASEGT. The V gene end was trimmed by 4 bases and the J gene end by 5 bases; junction bases not matched to a gene: 13. This CDR3 region has 16 residues. The V and J genes are TRBV6-1 and TRBJ2-5, with TRBD2 matching over 7 bases. The sequencing here drew on peripheral blood, taken on day 0 of AZD1222 vaccination. The source of this sequence is an adult in good health. CDR3 loop: CASSGLLGRAHETQYF. CDR3 bases: TGTGCCAGCAGTGGATTATTGGGGAGGGCCCATGAGACCCAGTACTTC.